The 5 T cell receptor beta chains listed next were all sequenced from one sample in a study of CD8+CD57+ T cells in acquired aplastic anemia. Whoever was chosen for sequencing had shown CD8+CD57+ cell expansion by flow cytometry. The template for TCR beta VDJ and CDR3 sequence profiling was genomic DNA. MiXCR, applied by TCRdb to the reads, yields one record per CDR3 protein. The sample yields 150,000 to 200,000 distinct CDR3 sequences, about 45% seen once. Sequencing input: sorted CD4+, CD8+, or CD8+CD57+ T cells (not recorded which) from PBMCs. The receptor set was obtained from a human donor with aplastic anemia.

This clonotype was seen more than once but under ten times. The CDR3 DNA is TGTGCCAGCAGTGAAGGTTGGGTGGAAAGTTCACCCCTCCACTTT. It codes for CASSEGWVESSPLHF. The chain combines TRBV2 with TRBJ1-6; D is unresolved. The CDR3 is 15 residues long. Germline loops: CDR1 SNHLY, CDR2 FYNNEI. The ends were cut back, 1 base at V and 9 bases at J, with 13 bases in the middle. Supplemented by reference TRBV2 and TRBJ1-6, the full variable domain reads EPEVTQTPSHQVTQMGQEVILRCVPISNHLYFYWYRQILGQKVEFLVSFYNNEISEKSEIFDDQFSVERPDGSNFTLKIRSTKLEDSAMYFCASSEGWVESSPLHFGNGTRLTVT.

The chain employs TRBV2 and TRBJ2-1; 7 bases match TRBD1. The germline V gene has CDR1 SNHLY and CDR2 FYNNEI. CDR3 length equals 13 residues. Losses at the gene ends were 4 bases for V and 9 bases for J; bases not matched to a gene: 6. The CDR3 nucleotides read TGTGCCAGCAGTGGCCGACAGGGTAGTGAGCAGTTCTTC. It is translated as CASSGRQGSEQFF.

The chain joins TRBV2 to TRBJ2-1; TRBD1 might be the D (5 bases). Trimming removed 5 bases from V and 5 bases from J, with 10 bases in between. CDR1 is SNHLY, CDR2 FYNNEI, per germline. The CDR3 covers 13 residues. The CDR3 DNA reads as TGTGCCAGCAGTCGGACAAGGAACAATGAGCAGTTCTTC. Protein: CASSRTRNNEQFF.

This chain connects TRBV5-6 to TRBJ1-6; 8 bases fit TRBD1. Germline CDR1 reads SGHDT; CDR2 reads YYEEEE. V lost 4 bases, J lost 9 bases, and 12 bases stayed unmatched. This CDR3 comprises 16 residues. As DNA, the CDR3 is TGTGCCAGCAGCCTATGGACAGGGCTATCCGCTTCACCCCTCCACTTT. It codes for CASSLWTGLSASPLHF. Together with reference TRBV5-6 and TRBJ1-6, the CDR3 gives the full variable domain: DAGVTQSPTHLIKTRGQQVTLRCSPKSGHDTVSWYQQALGQGPQFIFQYYEEEERQRGNFPDRFSGHQFPNYSSELNVNALLLGDSALYLCASSLWTGLSASPLHFGNGTRLTVT.

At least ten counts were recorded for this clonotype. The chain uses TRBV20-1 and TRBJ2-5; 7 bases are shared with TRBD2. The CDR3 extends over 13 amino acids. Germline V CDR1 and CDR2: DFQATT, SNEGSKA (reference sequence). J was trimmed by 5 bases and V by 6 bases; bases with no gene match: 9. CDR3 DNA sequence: TGCAGTGCAAAGAGAAGCGGGGTGGAGACCCAGTACTTC. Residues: CSAKRSGVETQYF.